Listed here are 29 T cell receptor beta chains from one sample, sequenced in a study of T-cell reconstitution after alpha-beta-depleted transplantation in children. For TCRbeta, the library was prepared with unique molecular identifiers. Each CDR3 protein is one row after TCRdb ran MiXCR on the PCR reads. Seen here are 250,000 to 400,000 distinct CDR3 sequences, about a quarter observed once, and the top ten hold approximately 11%. The sample was PBMCs, mostly from graft donor cells, taken 180 days after TCRalphabeta/CD19-depleted stem cell transplant. The receptors derive from a male patient younger than 18 who had a stem cell transplant for acute lymphoblastic leukemia, so the T cells may come from the graft donor.

This clonotype was counted at least ten times. The V and J genes are TRBV20-1 and TRBJ2-7, with 8 bases matching TRBD2. V dropped 5 bases and J dropped 4; count of bases not matched to a gene: 4. CDR1 is DFQATT and CDR2 is SNEGSKA in the germline V gene (reference sequence). The CDR3 runs to 12 residues. Here the CDR3 reads CSAGRGAYEQYF. The CDR3 DNA sequence: TGCAGTGCTGGGCGGGGGGCTTACGAGCAGTACTTC.

The chain recombines TRBV15 with TRBJ2-3, with D possibly matching TRBD2 (5 bases). CDR3 length equals 16 residues. V lost 3 bases and J lost 2, with 15 bases in between. Germline V gene data show CDR1 as LNHNV and CDR2 as YYDKDF (reference sequence). CDR3 sequence: CATSRGSGTLTDTQYF. CDR3 in DNA: TGTGCCACCAGCAGGGGAAGCGGCACTCTCACAGATACGCAGTATTTT.

The chain employs TRBV27 and TRBJ1-1; 9 bases map to TRBD1. The CDR3 spans 16 residues. Looked up from germline, CDR1 is MNHEY and CDR2 is SMNVEV (reference sequence). V was pared by 5 bases and J by 3 bases, with 10 bases of the junction left unmatched. DNA for the CDR3: TGTGCCAGCAGTCCTAAGCCCCGACAGGGGGACACTGAAGCTTTCTTT. Its protein product is CASSPKPRQGDTEAFF.

This chain connects TRBV28 to TRBJ2-5, with 7 nucleotides matching TRBD1. Germline CDR1 is MDHEN and CDR2 is SYDVKM. V lost 5 bases, J lost 0 bases, and 15 bases stayed unmatched. The CDR3 extends over 18 amino acids. As DNA, the CDR3 is TGTGCCAGCAGTACATTTTCGACAGGGCGTCCCTACCAAGAGACCCAGTACTTC. It specifies CASSTFSTGRPYQETQYF.

V gene TRBV18 combines with J gene TRBJ2-7; 10 nucleotides agree with TRBD2. The CDR3 sequence is 18 residues long. Losses at the gene ends were 4 bases for V and 9 bases for J; bases not matched to a gene: 21. The germline gives CDR1 KGHSH, CDR2 LQKENI. The CDR3 DNA reads TGTGCCAGCTCACTGGACAGGGTGCGAGCGGGAGGGCCACTGGTGCAGTACTTC. Translation gives CASSLDRVRAGGPLVQYF. The variable domain in full, with the rest retrieved from reference TRBV18 and TRBJ2-7, is NAGVMQNPRHLVRRRGQEARLRCSPMKGHSHVYWYRQLPEEGLKFMVYLQKENIIDESGMPKERFSAEFPKEGPSILRIQQVVRGDSAAYFCASSLDRVRAGGPLVQYFGPGTRLTVT.

V gene TRBV30 combines with J gene TRBJ2-5; 9 positions match TRBD2. Germline V CDR1 and CDR2: GTSNPN, SVGIG (reference sequence). Unmatched junction bases numbered 6, after V lost 2 bases and J lost 5 bases. The CDR3 totals 14 residues. CDR3 nucleotide sequence: TGTGCCTGGAGTCATAGCGGGAGTCCCGAGACCCAGTACTTC. Translated, it gives CAWSHSGSPETQYF. The full variable domain, in which reference TRBV30 and TRBJ2-5 provide the parts outside the CDR3, is SQTIHQWPATLVQPVGSPLSLECTVEGTSNPNLYWYRQAAGRGLQLLFYSVGIGQISSEVPQNLSASRPQDRQFILSSKKLLLSDSGFYLCAWSHSGSPETQYFGPGTRLLVL.

This clonotype has just a few counts. The chain couples TRBV12-3 or TRBV12-4 to TRBJ1-5; no clear D. Trimming left V 3 bases short and J 2 bases short, with 5 bases between. The CDR3 has 13 amino acids. The DNA of the CDR3 is TGTGCCAGCAGTTTTCTAGGCAATCAGCCCCAGCATTTT. It encodes CASSFLGNQPQHF.

About this clonotype: At one boundary the junction diverges from the germline segment, which might be a read error. V is TRBV12-3 or TRBV12-4 and J is TRBJ2-3, with TRBD2 matching 8 bases. The CDR3 is made up of 15 amino acids. This CDR3 reads CASSFRLAGADMQYF. DNA of the CDR3: TGTGCCAGCAGTTTCCGGCTAGCGGGCGCAGATATGCAGTATTTT.

The chain has TRBV12-3 or TRBV12-4 and TRBJ1-1, with D maybe TRBD1 (5 bases). The CDR3 spans 14 residues. V was clipped by 3 bases and J by 1 base, with 9 bases between them. As DNA, the CDR3 is TGTGCCAGCAGTTTCGGGACGTCGAACACTGAAGCTTTCTTT. This codes for CASSFGTSNTEAFF.

CDR3 amino acids: CATSSQVWYGYTF. CDR3 nucleotides: TGTGCCACCAGTTCCCAGGTGTGGTATGGCTACACCTTC. The rearrangement joins TRBV24-1 to TRBJ1-2; no definite D call. This CDR3 contains 13 residues. Trimming pared 6 bases from V and 5 bases from J, leaving 12 bases between. The germline V gene has CDR1 KGHDR and CDR2 SFDVKD.

The gene calls are TRBV7-9 and TRBJ1-1; 7 bases match TRBD1. CDR3 length: 13 residues. With 10 bases clipped from V and 0 bases from J, the junction kept 5 bases outside the gene matches. Germline V gene lookup returns CDR1 SEHNR and CDR2 FQNEAQ (reference sequence). This chain's CDR3 is CAIGTVLNTEAFF. CDR3 sequence (DNA): TGTGCCATCGGGACAGTTTTGAACACTGAAGCTTTCTTT.

This clonotype was seen a handful of times. The chain uses TRBV7-2 and TRBJ2-4; the match to TRBD1 covers 8 bases. Germline V gene sequence: CDR1 SGHTA, CDR2 FQGNSA. The CDR3 extends over 17 amino acids. Unmatched junction bases numbered 12, after V lost 4 bases and J lost 4 bases. DNA of the CDR3: TGTGCCAGCAGCTCCCGATGGAAGCGGACAGGGAAAAACATTCAGTACTTC. Protein product: CASSSRWKRTGKNIQYF. The full variable domain, rest sourced from reference TRBV7-2 and TRBJ2-4, is GAGVSQSPSNKVTEKGKDVELRCDPISGHTALYWYRQSLGQGLEFLIYFQGNSAPDKSGLPSDRFSAERTGGSVSTLTIQRTQQEDSAVYLCASSSRWKRTGKNIQYFGAGTRLSVL.

The genes are TRBV19 and TRBJ2-7; TRBD1 aligns across 7 bases. The CDR3 has 15 residues. Germline V CDR1 and CDR2: LNHDA, SQIVND (reference sequence). The V and J ends lost 6 bases and 3 bases, in that order; junction bases with no gene match: 11. The CDR3 nucleotides read TGTGCCAGTAGCGATTCCGGGACAGCTTACTACGAGCAGTACTTC. Amino acid sequence: CASSDSGTAYYEQYF.

V usage is TRBV20-1 and J usage is TRBJ2-1, with TRBD2 matching over 10 bases. Trimming removed 3 bases from V and 4 bases from J; junction bases left unmatched: 12. Germline CDR1 DFQATT, CDR2 SNEGSKA (reference sequence). The CDR3 is 17 amino acids. The DNA of the CDR3 is TGCAGTGCTAGTGCCCTAGCGGGAGTTATGGTGTACAATGAGCAGTTCTTC. As protein: CSASALAGVMVYNEQFF.

This clonotype was seen a handful of times. The genes are TRBV20-1 and TRBJ1-5; maybe TRBD1 (5 bases). The CDR3 sequence is 11 residues long. V was cut by 2 bases and J by 7 bases, with 6 bases left in between. Germline V gene data show CDR1 as DFQATT and CDR2 as SNEGSKA (reference sequence). The CDR3: CSARSGQPQHF. The CDR3 DNA reads as TGCAGTGCTAGATCAGGGCAGCCCCAGCATTTT.

The rearrangement uses TRBV7-2 and TRBJ1-3; D call uncertain. Germline CDR1 and CDR2: SGHTA and FQGNSA. V was cut by 1 base and J by 6 bases, with 13 bases left in between. The CDR3 covers 15 residues. The CDR3, as DNA: TGTGCCAGCAGCTTAGAGGCATTAGCTGCAAACACCATATATTTT. It encodes CASSLEALAANTIYF. The variable domain in full, completed from reference TRBV7-2 and TRBJ1-3, reads GAGVSQSPSNKVTEKGKDVELRCDPISGHTALYWYRQSLGQGLEFLIYFQGNSAPDKSGLPSDRFSAERTGGSVSTLTIQRTQQEDSAVYLCASSLEALAANTIYFGEGSWLTVV.

This chain connects TRBV12-3 or TRBV12-4 to TRBJ2-3; TRBD2 aligns across 7 bases. Trimming took 0 bases from V and 4 from J; bases not matched to a gene: 7. The CDR3 runs 16 residues. The CDR3 spells CASSLAWGGSPDTQYF. Written as DNA, the CDR3 is TGTGCCAGCAGTTTAGCCTGGGGCGGGAGTCCAGATACGCAGTATTTT.

The chain couples TRBV14 to TRBJ2-7; 9 nucleotides align to TRBD2. V lost 1 base, J lost 0 bases, and 13 bases stayed unmatched. The CDR3 is 19 residues long. The germline V gene has CDR1 SGHDN and CDR2 FVKESK. The CDR3 reads CASSQAINGGRAFSYEQYF. CDR3 bases: TGTGCCAGCAGCCAAGCGATCAACGGCGGGAGGGCCTTCTCCTACGAGCAGTACTTC.

This clonotype has a handful of counts. CDR3 in amino acids: CASSQVGLAGGRRFF. Written as DNA, the CDR3 is TGCGCCAGCAGCCAAGTTGGACTAGCGGGAGGGCGACGGTTCTTC. This chain uses TRBV4-1 with TRBJ2-1, with TRBD2 matching 15 bases. Trimming cost V 1 base and J 15 bases; bases outside gene matches: 7. Germline V CDR1 and CDR2: MGHRA, YSYEKL. The CDR3 is 15 residues long.

V gene TRBV7-3 combines with J gene TRBJ1-4, with D possibly being TRBD1 (5 bases). Germline values: CDR1 SGHTA, CDR2 FQGTGA. CDR3 length equals 15 residues. The V and J ends lost 2 bases and 5 bases respectively, with 12 bases between them. Written as DNA, the CDR3 is TGTGCCAGCAGCTTACTGGCAGGGACGAATGAAAAACTGTTTTTT. This encodes CASSLLAGTNEKLFF. The variable domain in full, completed from reference TRBV7-3 and TRBJ1-4, reads GAGVSQTPSNKVTEKGKYVELRCDPISGHTALYWYRQSLGQGPEFLIYFQGTGAADDSGLPNDRFFAVRPEGSVSTLKIQRTERGDSAVYLCASSLLAGTNEKLFFGSGTQLSVL.

A few counts support this clonotype. V usage is TRBV12-3 or TRBV12-4 and J usage is TRBJ1-5; D perhaps matches TRBD1 (6 bases). V was pared by 5 bases and J by 4 bases, with 9 bases between. The CDR3 covers 13 residues. The CDR3 region has the DNA TGTGCCAGCAGTCGGACAGCGAATCAGCCCCAGCATTTT. Its protein product is CASSRTANQPQHF.

This clonotype was seen more than once but under ten times. The J gene is TRBJ2-1, the V gene TRBV10-1; no clear D. With 2 bases removed from V and 10 bases from J, the gap between germline ends came to 12 bases. The CDR3 length is 13 residues. Looked up from germline, CDR1 is WNHNN and CDR2 is SYGVQD (reference sequence). CDR3 protein: CASSEPARSEQFF. CDR3 nucleotides: TGCGCCAGCAGTGAGCCCGCGCGGTCGGAGCAGTTCTTC.

This clonotype was found once. The chain recombines TRBV7-3 with TRBJ2-3, with D maybe TRBD2 (6 bases). Deletions cut 0 bases from V and 2 bases from J, with 9 bases between. Germline V CDR1 and CDR2: SGHTA, FQGTGA. This CDR3 is 15 amino acids long. CDR3 amino acids: CASSLTSGPTDTQYF. Written as DNA, the CDR3 is TGTGCCAGCAGCTTAACTAGCGGCCCCACAGATACGCAGTATTTT. The whole variable domain, remainder taken from reference TRBV7-3 and TRBJ2-3, is GAGVSQTPSNKVTEKGKYVELRCDPISGHTALYWYRQSLGQGPEFLIYFQGTGAADDSGLPNDRFFAVRPEGSVSTLKIQRTERGDSAVYLCASSLTSGPTDTQYFGPGTRLTVL.

The CDR3 DNA reads as TGTGCCAGCAGTACCTTAGCGGGAGGGACGTACGAGCAGTACTTC. Translating it yields CASSTLAGGTYEQYF. This chain links TRBV2 with TRBJ2-7; 11 bases map to TRBD2. The CDR3 covers 15 residues. Germline values: CDR1 SNHLY, CDR2 FYNNEI. V lost 5 bases to trimming and J lost 4 bases; unmatched junction nucleotides: 7.

This clonotype was observed a handful of times. A read error may produce the germline difference seen at one junction end. The CDR3 sequence is CSARDTSSGSYVQYF. CDR3 sequence (DNA): TGCAGTGCTAGAGATACCTCTAGCGGGAGTTACGTGCAGTACTTC. The V call is TRBV20-1, the J call TRBJ2-7; 10 bases agree with TRBD2. In germline, CDR1 is DFQATT, CDR2 SNEGSKA (reference sequence). This CDR3 is built from 15 residues.

This clonotype was counted between two and nine times. The chain joins TRBV5-1 to TRBJ2-7, with 14 positions matching TRBD2. Germline CDR1 and CDR2: SGHRS and YFSETQ. After removal of 4 bases from V and 3 bases from J, the junction contained 12 bases not matched to a gene. This CDR3 is 18 amino acids long. This chain's CDR3 is CASSKWRTSGRSDYEQYF. Written as DNA, the CDR3 is TGCGCCAGCAGCAAGTGGCGGACTAGCGGGAGGTCAGACTACGAGCAGTACTTC.

The chain recombines TRBV5-6 with TRBJ1-3; possible D gene TRBD1, 5 bases. Trimming took off 3 bases at V and 6 bases at J, with 13 bases between the two ends. There are 14 residues in the CDR3. The germline V gene has CDR1 SGHDT and CDR2 YYEEEE. As DNA, the CDR3 is TGTGCCAGCAGCTCGCAGGGTGGCCCAAACACCATATATTTT. It translates to CASSSQGGPNTIYF. The full variable domain, completed using reference TRBV5-6 and TRBJ1-3, is DAGVTQSPTHLIKTRGQQVTLRCSPKSGHDTVSWYQQALGQGPQFIFQYYEEEERQRGNFPDRFSGHQFPNYSSELNVNALLLGDSALYLCASSSQGGPNTIYFGEGSWLTVV.

This clonotype has only a few counts. The chain employs TRBV5-1 and TRBJ2-5; D perhaps matches TRBD1 (6 bases). The V gene lost 0 bases and the J gene lost 3 bases, with 9 bases spanning the gap. Germline loops: CDR1 SGHRS, CDR2 YFSETQ. The CDR3 is 14 amino acids. The CDR3 region has the DNA TGCGCCAGCAGCTTGGTCGACAGGAAAGAGACCCAGTACTTC. Translating gives CASSLVDRKETQYF.

V gene TRBV7-3 combines with J gene TRBJ1-1; D not certain. The CDR3 is 13 residues long. Germline assignment: CDR1 SGHTA and CDR2 FQGTGA. The V and J ends lost 5 bases and 1 base respectively, with 8 bases between them. CDR3 in amino acids: CASSPLRNTEAFF. In DNA form, the CDR3 reads TGTGCCAGCAGCCCCCTCAGGAACACTGAAGCTTTCTTT.